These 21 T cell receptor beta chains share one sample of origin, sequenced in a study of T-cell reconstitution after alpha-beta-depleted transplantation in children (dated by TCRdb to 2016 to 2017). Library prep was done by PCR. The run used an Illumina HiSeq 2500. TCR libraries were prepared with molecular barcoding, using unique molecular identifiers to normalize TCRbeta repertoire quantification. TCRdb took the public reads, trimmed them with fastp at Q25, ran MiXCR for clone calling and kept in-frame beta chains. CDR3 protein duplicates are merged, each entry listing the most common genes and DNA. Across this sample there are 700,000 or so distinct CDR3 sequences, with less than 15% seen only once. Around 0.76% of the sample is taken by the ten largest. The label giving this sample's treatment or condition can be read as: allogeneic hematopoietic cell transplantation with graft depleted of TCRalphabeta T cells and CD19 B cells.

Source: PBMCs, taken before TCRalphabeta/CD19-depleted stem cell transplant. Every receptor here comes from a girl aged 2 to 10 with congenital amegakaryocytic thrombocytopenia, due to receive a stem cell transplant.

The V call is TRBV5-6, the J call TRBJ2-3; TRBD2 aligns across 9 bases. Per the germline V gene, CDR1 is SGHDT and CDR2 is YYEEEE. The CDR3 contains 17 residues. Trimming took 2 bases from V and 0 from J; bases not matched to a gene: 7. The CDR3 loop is CASSFGLAGTSTDTQYF. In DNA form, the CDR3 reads TGTGCCAGCAGCTTCGGCCTAGCGGGAACTAGCACAGATACGCAGTATTTT.

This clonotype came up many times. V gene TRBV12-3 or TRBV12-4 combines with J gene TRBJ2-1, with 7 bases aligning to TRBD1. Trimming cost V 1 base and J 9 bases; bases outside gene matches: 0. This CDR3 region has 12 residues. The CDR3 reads CASSLEGAEQFF. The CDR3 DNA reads TGTGCCAGCAGTTTAGAGGGGGCTGAGCAGTTCTTC.

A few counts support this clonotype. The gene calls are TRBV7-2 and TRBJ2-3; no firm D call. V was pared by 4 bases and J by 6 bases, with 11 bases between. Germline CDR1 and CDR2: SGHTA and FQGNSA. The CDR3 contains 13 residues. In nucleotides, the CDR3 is TGTGCCAGCAGCTCCCCGCCGAGGGATACGCAGTATTTT. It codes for CASSSPPRDTQYF.

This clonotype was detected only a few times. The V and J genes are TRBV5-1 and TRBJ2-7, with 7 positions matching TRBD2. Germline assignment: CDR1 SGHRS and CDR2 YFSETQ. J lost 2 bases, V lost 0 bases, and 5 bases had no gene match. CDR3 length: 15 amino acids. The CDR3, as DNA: TGCGCCAGCAGCTTGGATGCGGGACTAACCTACGAGCAGTACTTC. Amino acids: CASSLDAGLTYEQYF.

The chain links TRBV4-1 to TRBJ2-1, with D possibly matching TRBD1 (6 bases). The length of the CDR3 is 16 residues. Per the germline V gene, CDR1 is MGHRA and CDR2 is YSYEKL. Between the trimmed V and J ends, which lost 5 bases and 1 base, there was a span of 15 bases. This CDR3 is CASSFPTGFSYNEQFF. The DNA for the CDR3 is TGCGCCAGCAGCTTTCCCACAGGGTTTTCCTACAATGAGCAGTTCTTC.

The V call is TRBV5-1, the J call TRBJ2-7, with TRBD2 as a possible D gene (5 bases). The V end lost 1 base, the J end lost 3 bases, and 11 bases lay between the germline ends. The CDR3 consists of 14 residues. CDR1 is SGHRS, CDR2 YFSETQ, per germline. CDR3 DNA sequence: TGCGCCAGCAGCTTGACAATCGGGGACTACGAGCAGTACTTC. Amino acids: CASSLTIGDYEQYF.

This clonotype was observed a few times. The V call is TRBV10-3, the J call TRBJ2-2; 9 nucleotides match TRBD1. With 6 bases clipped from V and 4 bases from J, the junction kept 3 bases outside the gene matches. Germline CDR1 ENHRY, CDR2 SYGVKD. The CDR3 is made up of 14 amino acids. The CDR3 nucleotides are TGTGCCATCAGATCGGACAGGGGCACCGGGGAGCTGTTTTTT. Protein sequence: CAIRSDRGTGELFF.

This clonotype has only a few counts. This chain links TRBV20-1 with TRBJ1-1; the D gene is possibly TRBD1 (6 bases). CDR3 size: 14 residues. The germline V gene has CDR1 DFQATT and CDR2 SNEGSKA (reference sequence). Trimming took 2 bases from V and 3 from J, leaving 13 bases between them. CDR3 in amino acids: CSARKTGIHTEAFF. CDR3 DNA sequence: TGCAGTGCTAGAAAGACAGGTATCCACACTGAAGCTTTCTTT.

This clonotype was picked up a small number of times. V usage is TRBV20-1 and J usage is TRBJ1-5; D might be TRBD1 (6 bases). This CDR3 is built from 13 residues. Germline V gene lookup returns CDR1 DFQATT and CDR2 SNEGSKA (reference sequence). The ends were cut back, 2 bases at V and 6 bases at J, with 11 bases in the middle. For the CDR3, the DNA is TGCAGTGCTAGAAAGGGGGTTTTTCAGCCCCAGCATTTT. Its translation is CSARKGVFQPQHF.

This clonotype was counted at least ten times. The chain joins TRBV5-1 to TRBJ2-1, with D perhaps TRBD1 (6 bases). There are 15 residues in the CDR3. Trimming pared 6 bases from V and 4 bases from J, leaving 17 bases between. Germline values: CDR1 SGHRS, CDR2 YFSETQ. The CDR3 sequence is CASNPGQTVYNEQFF. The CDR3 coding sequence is TGCGCCAGCAACCCGGGACAAACAGTGTACAATGAGCAGTTCTTC.

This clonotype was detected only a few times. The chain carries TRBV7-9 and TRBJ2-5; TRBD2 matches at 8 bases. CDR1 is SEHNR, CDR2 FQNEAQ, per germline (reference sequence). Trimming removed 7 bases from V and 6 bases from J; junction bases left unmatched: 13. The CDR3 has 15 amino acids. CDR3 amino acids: CASTTSGSGTQTQYF. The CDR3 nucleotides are TGTGCCAGCACCACAAGCGGTAGCGGGACACAGACCCAGTACTTC.

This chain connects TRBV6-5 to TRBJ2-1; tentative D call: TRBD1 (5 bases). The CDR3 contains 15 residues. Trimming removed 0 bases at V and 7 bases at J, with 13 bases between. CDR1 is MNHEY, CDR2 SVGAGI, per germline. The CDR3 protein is CASSYSTDATNEQFF. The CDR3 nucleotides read TGTGCCAGCAGTTACTCGACAGATGCTACAAATGAGCAGTTCTTC.

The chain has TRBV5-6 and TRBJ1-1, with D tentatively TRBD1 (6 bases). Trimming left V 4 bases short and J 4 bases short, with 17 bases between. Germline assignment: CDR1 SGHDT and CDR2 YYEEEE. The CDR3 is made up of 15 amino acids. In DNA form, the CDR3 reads TGTGCCAGCAGCCGCTTAGGACAGTACACCACTGAAGCTTTCTTT. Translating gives CASSRLGQYTTEAFF.

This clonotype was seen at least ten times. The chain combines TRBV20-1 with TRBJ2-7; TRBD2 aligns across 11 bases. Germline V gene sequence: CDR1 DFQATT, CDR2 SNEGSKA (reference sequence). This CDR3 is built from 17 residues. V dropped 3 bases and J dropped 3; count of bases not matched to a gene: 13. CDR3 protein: CSARGLGTSGENYEQYF. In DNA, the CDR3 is TGCAGTGCTAGGGGACTAGGGACTAGCGGTGAGAACTACGAGCAGTACTTC.

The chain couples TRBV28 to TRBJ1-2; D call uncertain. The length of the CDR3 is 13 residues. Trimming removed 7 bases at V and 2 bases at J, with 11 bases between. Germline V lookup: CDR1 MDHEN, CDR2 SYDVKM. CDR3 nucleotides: TGTGCCAGCATCCCGGGCACAAACTATGGCTACACCTTC. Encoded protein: CASIPGTNYGYTF.

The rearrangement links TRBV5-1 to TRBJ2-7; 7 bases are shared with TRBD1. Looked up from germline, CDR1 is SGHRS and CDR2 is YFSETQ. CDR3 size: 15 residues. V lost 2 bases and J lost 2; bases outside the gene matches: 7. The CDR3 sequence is CASSFRGRMAYEQYF. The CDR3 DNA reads TGCGCCAGCAGCTTTAGGGGGCGGATGGCCTACGAGCAGTACTTC.

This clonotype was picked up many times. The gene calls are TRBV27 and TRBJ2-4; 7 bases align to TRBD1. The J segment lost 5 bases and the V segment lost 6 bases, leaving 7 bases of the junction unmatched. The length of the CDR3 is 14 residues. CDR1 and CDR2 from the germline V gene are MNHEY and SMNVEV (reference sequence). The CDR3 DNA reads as TGTGCCAGCAGAGCACAGGGGTACCAAAACATTCAGTACTTC. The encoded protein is CASRAQGYQNIQYF.

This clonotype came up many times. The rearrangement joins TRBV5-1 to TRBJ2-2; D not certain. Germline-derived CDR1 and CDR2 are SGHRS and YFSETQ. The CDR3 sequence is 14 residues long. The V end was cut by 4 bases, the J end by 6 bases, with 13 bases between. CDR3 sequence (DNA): TGCGCCAGCAGCCCCCTTGTCGTGTCCGGGGAGCTGTTTTTT. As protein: CASSPLVVSGELFF.

CDR3 in DNA: TGTGCCAGTAGTTGGGGTTTTCGGGAGACCCAGTACTTC. Its protein is CASSWGFRETQYF. The chain couples TRBV19 to TRBJ2-5, with D unresolved. CDR3 size: 13 residues. Deletions cut 5 bases from V and 5 bases from J, with 12 bases between. The V gene's germline CDR1 is LNHDA and CDR2 SQIVND (reference sequence).

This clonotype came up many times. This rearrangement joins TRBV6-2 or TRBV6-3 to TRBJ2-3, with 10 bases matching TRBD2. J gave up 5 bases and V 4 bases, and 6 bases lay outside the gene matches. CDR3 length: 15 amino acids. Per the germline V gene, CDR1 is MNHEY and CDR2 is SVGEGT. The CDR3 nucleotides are TGTGCCAGCAGTTCCCTAGCGGGAGAAGGAGATACGCAGTATTTT. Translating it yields CASSSLAGEGDTQYF.

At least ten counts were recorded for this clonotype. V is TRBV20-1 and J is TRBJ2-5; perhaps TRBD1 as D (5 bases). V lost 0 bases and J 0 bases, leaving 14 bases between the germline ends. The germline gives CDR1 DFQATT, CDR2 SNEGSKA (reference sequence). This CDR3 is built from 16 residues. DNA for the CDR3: TGCAGTGCTAGAGATCTCGACAGTTCGTACCAAGAGACCCAGTACTTC. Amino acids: CSARDLDSSYQETQYF.